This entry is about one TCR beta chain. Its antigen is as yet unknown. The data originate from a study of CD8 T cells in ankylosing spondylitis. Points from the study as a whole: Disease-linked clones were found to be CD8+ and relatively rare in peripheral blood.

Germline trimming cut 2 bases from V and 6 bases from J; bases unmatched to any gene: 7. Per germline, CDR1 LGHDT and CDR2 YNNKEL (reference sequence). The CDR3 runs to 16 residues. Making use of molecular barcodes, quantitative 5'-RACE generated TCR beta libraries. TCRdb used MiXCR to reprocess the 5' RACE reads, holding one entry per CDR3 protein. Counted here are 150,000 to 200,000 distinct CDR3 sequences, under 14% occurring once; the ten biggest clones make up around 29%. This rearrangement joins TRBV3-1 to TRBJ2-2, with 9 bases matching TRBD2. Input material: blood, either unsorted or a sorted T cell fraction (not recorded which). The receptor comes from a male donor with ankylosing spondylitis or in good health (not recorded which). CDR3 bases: TGTGCCAGCAGCCAAAGGCTAGCGGGATACTCCGGGGAGCTGTTTTTT. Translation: CASSQRLAGYSGELFF.